What follows are 4 T cell receptor beta chains derived from one specimen sequenced in a study of CD8 T cells in Susac syndrome. Random hexamers were used to reverse transcribe roughly 0.45 to 1 ug of RNA. TCRdb analysed the immunoSEQ multiplex PCR reads with MiXCR anew, one entry per CDR3 protein. Found here are about 80,000 distinct CDR3 sequences, 94% of them singletons; the top ten hold about 0.99%. Input material: CD8+ T cells from PBMCs. These receptors came from a human donor with Susac syndrome.

Only one count was recorded for this clonotype. This chain connects TRBV7-8 to TRBJ1-5, with a tentative D call TRBD1 (5 bases). Germline CDR1 reads SGHVS; CDR2 reads FQNEAQ. This CDR3 is 16 amino acids long. The V end lost 5 bases, the J end lost 1 base, and 15 bases lay between the germline ends. Written as DNA, the CDR3 is TGTGCCAGCAGCCCAACCAGGGTAGGAAGCAATCAGCCCCAGCATTTT. Its translation: CASSPTRVGSNQPQHF.

The chain links TRBV15 to TRBJ1-1; maybe TRBD1 (5 bases). The CDR3 is 14 residues long. Germline V CDR1 and CDR2: LNHNV, YYDKDF (reference sequence). V was trimmed by 5 bases and J by 4 bases, leaving 14 bases between them. This chain's CDR3 is CATSFSQGRTEAFF. The CDR3 nucleotides are TGTGCCACCAGCTTTAGCCAGGGCCGCACTGAAGCTTTCTTT.

This sequence joins TRBV11-2 and TRBJ2-5, with D unresolved. CDR1 SGHAT and CDR2 FQNNGV come from the germline V gene. The V end was cut by 5 bases, the J end by 5 bases, with 12 bases between. This CDR3 spans 13 amino acids. CDR3 loop: CASSPSPGETQYF. The CDR3 DNA reads TGTGCCAGCAGCCCCTCGCCCGGGGAGACCCAGTACTTC.

V usage is TRBV4-2 and J usage is TRBJ2-7; 9 bases match TRBD2. Germline V gene lookup returns CDR1 LGHNA and CDR2 YNFKEQ. With 0 bases clipped from V and 0 bases from J, the junction kept 6 bases outside the gene matches. This CDR3 has 17 residues. This CDR3 reads CASSQDPTSGYSYEQYF. In nucleotides, the CDR3 is TGTGCCAGCAGCCAAGATCCCACTAGCGGGTACTCCTACGAGCAGTACTTC.